This T cell receptor (beta chain) was recorded in a study of OX40 agonist ivuxolimab in advanced cancers. Findings of the study overall: Some of the lowest clonal expansion was seen in partial responders at 0.1-3.0 mg/kg. CD4+ T cells averaged fewer expanded clones than CD8+ T cells.

Patients who had autoimmune disease history or got systemic immunosuppression were left out. Concerning this clone: Its specificity is unknown.

Between the trimmed V and J ends, which lost 1 base and 0 bases, there was a span of 7 bases. In germline, CDR1 is MGHRA, CDR2 YSYEKL. This CDR3 has 14 residues. Produced via immunoSEQ multiplex PCR; TCRdb's table is partial and in-frame only. The data hold 65,000 to 85,000 clones, with more than 75% observed a single time. J is TRBJ2-7 and V is TRBV4-1; D call uncertain. The receptor was isolated from an adult with an advanced solid tumor such as melanoma, head and neck, liver or kidney cancer. The starting material was CD4+ or CD8+ T cells sorted from blood, obtained in a trial of the OX40 agonist ivuxolimab. The CDR3, as DNA: TGCGCCAGCAGCCAAGCAGAGAGCTCCTACGAGCAGTACTTC. Amino acid sequence: CASSQAESSYEQYF.